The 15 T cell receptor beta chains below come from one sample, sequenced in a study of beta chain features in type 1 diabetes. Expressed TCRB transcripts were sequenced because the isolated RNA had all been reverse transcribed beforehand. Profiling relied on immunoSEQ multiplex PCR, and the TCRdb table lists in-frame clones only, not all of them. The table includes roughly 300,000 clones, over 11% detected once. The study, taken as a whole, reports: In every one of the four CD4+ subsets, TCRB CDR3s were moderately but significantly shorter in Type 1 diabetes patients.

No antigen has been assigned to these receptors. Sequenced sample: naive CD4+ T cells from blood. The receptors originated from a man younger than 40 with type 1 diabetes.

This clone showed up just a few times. The CDR3 is CASSQDKGQGSYEQYF. CDR3 nucleotide sequence: TGTGCCAGCAGCCAAGATAAGGGGCAGGGGTCCTACGAGCAGTACTTC. The rearrangement uses TRBV4-2 and TRBJ2-7, with TRBD1 as a possible D gene (6 bases). This CDR3 has 16 amino acids. The germline gives CDR1 LGHNA, CDR2 YNFKEQ. Trimming shortened V by 0 bases and J by 1 base, and 13 bases separated the two germline ends.

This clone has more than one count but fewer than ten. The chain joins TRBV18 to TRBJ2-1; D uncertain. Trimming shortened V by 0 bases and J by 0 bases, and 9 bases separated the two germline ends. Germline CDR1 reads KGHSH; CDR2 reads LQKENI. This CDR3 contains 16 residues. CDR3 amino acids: CASSPPPLSSYNEQFF. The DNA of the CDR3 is TGTGCCAGCTCACCACCCCCGCTCAGCTCCTACAATGAGCAGTTCTTC.

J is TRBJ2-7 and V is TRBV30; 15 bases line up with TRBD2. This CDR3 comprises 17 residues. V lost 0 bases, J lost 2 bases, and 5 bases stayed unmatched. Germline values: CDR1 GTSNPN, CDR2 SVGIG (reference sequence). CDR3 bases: TGTGCCTGGAGTGTGGGATGGACTAGCGGGAGGGCCTACGAGCAGTACTTC. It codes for CAWSVGWTSGRAYEQYF.

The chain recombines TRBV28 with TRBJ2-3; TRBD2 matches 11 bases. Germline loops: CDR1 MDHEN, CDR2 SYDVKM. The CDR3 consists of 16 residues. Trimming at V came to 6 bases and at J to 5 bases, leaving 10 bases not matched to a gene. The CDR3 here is CASSQGLAASGDTQYF. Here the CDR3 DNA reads TGTGCCAGCAGCCAGGGACTAGCGGCTTCTGGAGATACGCAGTATTTT.

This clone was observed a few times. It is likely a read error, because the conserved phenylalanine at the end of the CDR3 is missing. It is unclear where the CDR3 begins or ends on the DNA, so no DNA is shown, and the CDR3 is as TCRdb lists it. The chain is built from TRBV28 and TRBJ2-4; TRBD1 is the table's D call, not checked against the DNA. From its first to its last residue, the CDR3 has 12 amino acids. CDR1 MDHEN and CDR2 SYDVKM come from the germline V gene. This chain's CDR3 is CASRSPRTPLTL.

The CDR3 coding sequence is TGCAGCTTTGCGGCGGGCTCTAGCTACGAGCAGTACTTC. Its translation is CSFAAGSSYEQYF. The gene calls are TRBV29-1 and TRBJ2-7; D possibly corresponds to TRBD2 (5 bases). With 8 bases removed from V and 3 bases from J, the gap between germline ends came to 17 bases. Germline lookup yields CDR1 SQVTM and CDR2 ANQGSEA. The CDR3 contains 13 residues.

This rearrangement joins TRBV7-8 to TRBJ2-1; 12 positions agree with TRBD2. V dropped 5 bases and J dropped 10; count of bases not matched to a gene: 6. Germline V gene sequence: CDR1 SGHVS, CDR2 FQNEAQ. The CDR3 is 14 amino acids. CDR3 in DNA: TGTGCCAGCAGCCGCGGACTAGCGGGAAGAGAGCAGTTCTTC. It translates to CASSRGLAGREQFF.

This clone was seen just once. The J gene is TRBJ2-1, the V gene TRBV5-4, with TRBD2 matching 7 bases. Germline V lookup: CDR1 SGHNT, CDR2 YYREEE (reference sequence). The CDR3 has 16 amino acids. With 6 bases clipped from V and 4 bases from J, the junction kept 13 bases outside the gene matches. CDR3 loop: CASTKNGGITYNEQFF. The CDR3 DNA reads TGTGCCAGCACCAAGAACGGGGGGATCACATACAATGAGCAGTTCTTC.

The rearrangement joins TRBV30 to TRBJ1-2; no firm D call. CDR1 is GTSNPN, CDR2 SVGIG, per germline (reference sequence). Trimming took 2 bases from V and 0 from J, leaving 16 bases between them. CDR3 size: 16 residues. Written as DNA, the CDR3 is TGTGCCTGGAGTCCCCAGTTACGGGGAACTAACTATGGCTACACCTTC. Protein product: CAWSPQLRGTNYGYTF.

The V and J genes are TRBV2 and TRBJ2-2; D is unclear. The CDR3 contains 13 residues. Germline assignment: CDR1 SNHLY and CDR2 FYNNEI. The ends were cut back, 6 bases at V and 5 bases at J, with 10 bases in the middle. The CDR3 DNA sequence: TGTGCCAGCAGACTACATGAGACCGGGGAGCTGTTTTTT. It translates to CASRLHETGELFF. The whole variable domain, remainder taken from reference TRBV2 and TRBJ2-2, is EPEVTQTPSHQVTQMGQEVILRCVPISNHLYFYWYRQILGQKVEFLVSFYNNEISEKSEIFDDQFSVERPDGSNFTLKIRSTKLEDSAMYFCASRLHETGELFFGEGSRLTVL.

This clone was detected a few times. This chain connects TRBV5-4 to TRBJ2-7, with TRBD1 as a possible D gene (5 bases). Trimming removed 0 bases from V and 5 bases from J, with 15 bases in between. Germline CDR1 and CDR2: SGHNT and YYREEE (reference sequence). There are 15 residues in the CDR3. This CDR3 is CASSLGTTRGDEQYF. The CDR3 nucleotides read TGTGCCAGCAGCTTGGGGACAACCCGAGGCGACGAGCAGTACTTC.

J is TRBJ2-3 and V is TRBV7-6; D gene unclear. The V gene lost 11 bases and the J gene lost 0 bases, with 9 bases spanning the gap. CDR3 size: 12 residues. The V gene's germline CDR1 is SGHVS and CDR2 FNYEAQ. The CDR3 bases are TGTGCCGTCTCAGAAAGCACAGATACGCAGTATTTT. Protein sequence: CAVSESTDTQYF.

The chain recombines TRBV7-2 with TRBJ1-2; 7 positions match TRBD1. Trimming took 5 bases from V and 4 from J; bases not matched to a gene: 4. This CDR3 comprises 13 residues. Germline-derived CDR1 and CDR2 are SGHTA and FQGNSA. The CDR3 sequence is CASSPGDSYGYTF. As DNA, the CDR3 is TGTGCCAGCAGCCCTGGGGACAGCTATGGCTACACCTTC.

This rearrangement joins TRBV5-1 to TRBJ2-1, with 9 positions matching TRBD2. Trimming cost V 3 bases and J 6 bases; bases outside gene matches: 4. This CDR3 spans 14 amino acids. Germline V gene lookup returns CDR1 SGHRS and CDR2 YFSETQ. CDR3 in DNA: TGCGCCAGCAGCTGGGCGGGAGGGCCCAATGAGCAGTTCTTC. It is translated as CASSWAGGPNEQFF.

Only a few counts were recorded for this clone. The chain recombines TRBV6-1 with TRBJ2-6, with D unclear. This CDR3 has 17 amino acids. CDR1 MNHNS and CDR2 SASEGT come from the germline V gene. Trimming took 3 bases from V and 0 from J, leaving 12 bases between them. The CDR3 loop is CASSELRQTSGANVLTF. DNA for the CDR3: TGTGCCAGCAGTGAGTTGCGGCAGACCTCTGGGGCCAACGTCCTGACTTTC.